Listed below are T cell receptor beta chains from one sample, sequenced in a study of regulatory T cells in long-lasting Graves disease. TCRdb recomputed calls from the multiplex PCR reads with MiXCR, one row per CDR3 protein. The top ten clones hold about 15% of a sample with some 250,000 distinct CDR3 sequences, around 20% of them seen once. The sequencing used peripheral blood mononuclear cells (PBMCs), collected at new diagnosis, from a patient treated with antithyroid drugs. Receptors were obtained from a female donor with Graves disease. Both conserved end residues are part of each CDR3. The order of the fields is J gene, V gene, CDR3 protein.

j_gene: TRBJ2-2; v_gene: TRBV27; CDR3aa: CASSSPQAGTNTGELFF
j_gene: TRBJ1-2; v_gene: TRBV18; CDR3aa: CASSQGQDYGYTF
j_gene: TRBJ1-5; v_gene: TRBV2; CDR3aa: CASSADTLQPQHF
j_gene: TRBJ2-1; v_gene: TRBV4-2; CDR3aa: CASSQVAYREYNEQFF
j_gene: TRBJ2-5; v_gene: TRBV11-3; CDR3aa: CASSLTTQGLETQYF
j_gene: TRBJ2-7; v_gene: TRBV7-6; CDR3aa: CASSLAPGSGGHLQYF
j_gene: TRBJ2-3; v_gene: TRBV6-2/TRBV6-3; CDR3aa: CASSRNRDTQYF
j_gene: TRBJ2-1; v_gene: TRBV5-1; CDR3aa: CASSSGGQGYLNEQFF
j_gene: TRBJ2-5; v_gene: TRBV20-1; CDR3aa: CSARGPGETQYF
j_gene: TRBJ2-7; v_gene: TRBV29-1; CDR3aa: CSVEGPGPSYEQYF
j_gene: TRBJ2-1; v_gene: TRBV7-3; CDR3aa: CASSLNGPTDNEQFF
j_gene: TRBJ2-2; v_gene: TRBV14; CDR3aa: CASGGFHTGELFF
j_gene: TRBJ2-3; v_gene: TRBV18; CDR3aa: CASSPLGFTDTQYF
j_gene: TRBJ2-7; v_gene: TRBV3-1; CDR3aa: CASSRGPGLYEQYF
j_gene: TRBJ2-7; v_gene: TRBV6-1; CDR3aa: CASRKLDNYEQYF
j_gene: TRBJ2-5; v_gene: TRBV12-3/TRBV12-4; CDR3aa: CASSLGEETQYF
j_gene: TRBJ2-3; v_gene: TRBV6-2/TRBV6-3; CDR3aa: CASSYGSGIGDTQYF
j_gene: TRBJ2-1; v_gene: TRBV27; CDR3aa: CASTSGGAGEVEQFF
j_gene: TRBJ2-1; v_gene: TRBV7-2; CDR3aa: CASSQTTIGSLDEQFF
j_gene: TRBJ1-1; v_gene: TRBV5-1; CDR3aa: CASSLGTVMNTEAFF
j_gene: TRBJ1-2; v_gene: TRBV5-1; CDR3aa: CASSLTTGYGYTF
j_gene: TRBJ2-2; v_gene: TRBV6-2/TRBV6-3; CDR3aa: CASSYARLTGELFF
j_gene: TRBJ1-1; v_gene: TRBV28; CDR3aa: CASREGRDTDEAFF
j_gene: TRBJ1-2; v_gene: TRBV6-2/TRBV6-3; CDR3aa: CASSYSYRAGYTF
j_gene: TRBJ2-3; v_gene: TRBV6-2/TRBV6-3; CDR3aa: CASKSGGAADTQYF
j_gene: TRBJ1-5; v_gene: TRBV12-3/TRBV12-4; CDR3aa: CASSLRVYQPQHF
j_gene: TRBJ2-7; v_gene: TRBV19; CDR3aa: CASSIGGTSGSSYEQYF
j_gene: TRBJ2-7; v_gene: TRBV6-5; CDR3aa: CASSYSQGPTYEQYF
j_gene: TRBJ1-4; v_gene: TRBV10-2; CDR3aa: CASSFPGGANEKLFF
j_gene: TRBJ1-1; v_gene: TRBV13; CDR3aa: CASSHRQKSNTEAFF
j_gene: TRBJ2-4; v_gene: TRBV20-1; CDR3aa: CSASDEGNIQYF
j_gene: TRBJ2-3; v_gene: TRBV5-1; CDR3aa: CASSLGGDSLIRDTQYF
j_gene: TRBJ2-1; v_gene: TRBV7-8; CDR3aa: CASSLDPTSGSRDEQFF
j_gene: TRBJ1-2; v_gene: TRBV3-1; CDR3aa: CASSPTGAGGYGYTF
j_gene: TRBJ2-7; v_gene: TRBV29-1; CDR3aa: CSVEWEGRGEQYF
j_gene: TRBJ2-1; v_gene: TRBV28; CDR3aa: CASSLQGGNEQFF
j_gene: TRBJ2-3; v_gene: TRBV20-1; CDR3aa: CSASPGPGLDTQYF
j_gene: TRBJ2-2; v_gene: TRBV27; CDR3aa: CASSLRFTGGTGELFF
j_gene: TRBJ2-7; v_gene: TRBV6-1; CDR3aa: CASSRGQGRYEQYF